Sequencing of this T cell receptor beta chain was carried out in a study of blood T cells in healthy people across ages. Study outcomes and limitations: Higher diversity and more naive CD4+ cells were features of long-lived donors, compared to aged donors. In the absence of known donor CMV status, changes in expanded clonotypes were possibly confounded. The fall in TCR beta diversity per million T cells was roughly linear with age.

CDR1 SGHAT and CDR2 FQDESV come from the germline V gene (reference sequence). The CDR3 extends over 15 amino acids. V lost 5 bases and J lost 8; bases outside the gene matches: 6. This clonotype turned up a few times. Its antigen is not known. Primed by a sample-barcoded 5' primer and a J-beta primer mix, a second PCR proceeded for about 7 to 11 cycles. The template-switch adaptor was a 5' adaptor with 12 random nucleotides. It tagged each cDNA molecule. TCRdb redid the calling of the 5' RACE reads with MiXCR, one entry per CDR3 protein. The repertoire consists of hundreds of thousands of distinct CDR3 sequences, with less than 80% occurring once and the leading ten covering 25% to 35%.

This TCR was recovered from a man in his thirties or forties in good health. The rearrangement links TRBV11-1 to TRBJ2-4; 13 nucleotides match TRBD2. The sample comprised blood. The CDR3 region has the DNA TGTGCCAGCAGCCCAGGACTAGCGGGGGTTGACATTCAGTACTTC. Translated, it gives CASSPGLAGVDIQYF.